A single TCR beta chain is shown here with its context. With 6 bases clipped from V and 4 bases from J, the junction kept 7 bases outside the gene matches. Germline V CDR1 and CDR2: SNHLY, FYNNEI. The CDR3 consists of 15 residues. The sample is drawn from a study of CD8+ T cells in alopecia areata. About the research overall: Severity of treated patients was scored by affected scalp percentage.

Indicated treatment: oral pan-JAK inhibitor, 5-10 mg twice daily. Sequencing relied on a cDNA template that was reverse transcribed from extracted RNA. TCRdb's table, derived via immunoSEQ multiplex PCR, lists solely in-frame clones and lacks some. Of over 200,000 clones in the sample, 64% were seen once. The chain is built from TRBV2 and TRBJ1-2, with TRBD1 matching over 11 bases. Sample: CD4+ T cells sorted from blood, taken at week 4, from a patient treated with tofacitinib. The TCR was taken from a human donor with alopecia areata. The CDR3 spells CASSIGTGGSYGYTF. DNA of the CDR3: TGTGCCAGCAGCATCGGGACAGGGGGAAGCTATGGCTACACCTTC.